This TCR beta chain was profiled in a study of cytomegalovirus exposure and HLA in healthy donors. 13 Jbeta primers and 60 Vbeta primers were used for the PCR. Data came from immunoSEQ multiplex PCR; TCRdb stores just in-frame clones and leaves some out. The sample yields approximately 110,000 clones, roughly 15% seen once. The CDR3 sequence is 14 residues long. Deletions cut 0 bases from V and 3 bases from J, with 9 bases between. CDR1 is MNHNY, CDR2 SVGAGI, per germline (reference sequence). There are a few counts of this clone. The sequenced sample was PBMCs. This rearrangement joins TRBV6-6 to TRBJ2-7; D is unclear. The receptor's source is a woman aged 18 to 35 in good health and CMV-seronegative. The DNA for the CDR3 is TGTGCCAGCAGTTACTCGGCAGGTTTCTACGAGCAGTACTTC. Translating gives CASSYSAGFYEQYF.